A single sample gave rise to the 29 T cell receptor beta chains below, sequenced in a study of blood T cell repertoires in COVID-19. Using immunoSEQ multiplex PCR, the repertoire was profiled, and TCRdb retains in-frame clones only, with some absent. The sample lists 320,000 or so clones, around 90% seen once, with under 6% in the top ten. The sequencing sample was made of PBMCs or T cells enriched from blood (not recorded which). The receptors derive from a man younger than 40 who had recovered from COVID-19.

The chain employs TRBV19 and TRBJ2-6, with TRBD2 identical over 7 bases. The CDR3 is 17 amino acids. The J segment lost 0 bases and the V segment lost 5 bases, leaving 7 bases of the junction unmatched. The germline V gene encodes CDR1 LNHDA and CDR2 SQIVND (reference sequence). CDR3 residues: CASSPRGGSSGANVLTF. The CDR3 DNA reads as TGTGCCAGTAGTCCCCGGGGCGGGAGCTCTGGGGCCAACGTCCTGACTTTC.

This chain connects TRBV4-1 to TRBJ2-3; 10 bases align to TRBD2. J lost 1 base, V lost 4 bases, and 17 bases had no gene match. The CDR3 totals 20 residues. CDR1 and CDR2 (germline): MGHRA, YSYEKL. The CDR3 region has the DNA TGCGCCAGCAGCCCCAGCGGGCTAGCGGGGGATAACCCTCGCACAGATACGCAGTATTTT. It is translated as CASSPSGLAGDNPRTDTQYF.

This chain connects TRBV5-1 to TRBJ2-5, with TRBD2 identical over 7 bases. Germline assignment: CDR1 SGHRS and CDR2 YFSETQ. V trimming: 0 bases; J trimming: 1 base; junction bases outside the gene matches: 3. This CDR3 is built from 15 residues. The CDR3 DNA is TGCGCCAGCAGCTTGGGCGCTAGCGGCCAAGAGACCCAGTACTTC. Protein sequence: CASSLGASGQETQYF.

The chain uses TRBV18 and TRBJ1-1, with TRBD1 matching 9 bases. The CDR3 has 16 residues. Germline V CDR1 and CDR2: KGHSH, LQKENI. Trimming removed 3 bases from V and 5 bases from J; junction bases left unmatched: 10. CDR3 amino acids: CASSPRPTGGETEAFF. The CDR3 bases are TGTGCCAGCTCACCGAGGCCGACAGGGGGGGAAACTGAAGCTTTCTTT.

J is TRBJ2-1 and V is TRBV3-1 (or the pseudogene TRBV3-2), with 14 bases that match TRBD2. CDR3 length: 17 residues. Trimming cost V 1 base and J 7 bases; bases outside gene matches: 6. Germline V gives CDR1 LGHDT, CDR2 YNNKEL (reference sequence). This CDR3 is CASSQGLAGGFFNEQFF. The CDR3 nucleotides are TGTGCCAGCAGCCAAGGACTAGCGGGGGGGTTTTTTAATGAGCAGTTCTTC.

CDR3 residues: CAWKGLAGAGDEQFF. The CDR3 nucleotides are TGTGCCTGGAAAGGACTAGCGGGGGCCGGGGATGAGCAGTTCTTC. The chain carries TRBV30 and TRBJ2-1; TRBD2 matches 13 bases. Germline CDR1 GTSNPN, CDR2 SVGIG (reference sequence). With 4 bases clipped from V and 8 bases from J, the junction kept 8 bases outside the gene matches. The CDR3 contains 15 residues.

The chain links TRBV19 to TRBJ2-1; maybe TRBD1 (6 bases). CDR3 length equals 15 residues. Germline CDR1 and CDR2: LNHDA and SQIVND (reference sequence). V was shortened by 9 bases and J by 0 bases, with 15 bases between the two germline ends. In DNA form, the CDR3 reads TGTGCCAGCCAACGACAGGAGAGCTCCTACAATGAGCAGTTCTTC. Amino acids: CASQRQESSYNEQFF.

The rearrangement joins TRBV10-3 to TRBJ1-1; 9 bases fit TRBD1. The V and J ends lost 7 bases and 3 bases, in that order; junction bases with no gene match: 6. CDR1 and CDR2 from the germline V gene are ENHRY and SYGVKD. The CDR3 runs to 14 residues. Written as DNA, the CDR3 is TGTGCCATCACCCGACAGGGGGAGGACACTGAAGCTTTCTTT. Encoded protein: CAITRQGEDTEAFF.

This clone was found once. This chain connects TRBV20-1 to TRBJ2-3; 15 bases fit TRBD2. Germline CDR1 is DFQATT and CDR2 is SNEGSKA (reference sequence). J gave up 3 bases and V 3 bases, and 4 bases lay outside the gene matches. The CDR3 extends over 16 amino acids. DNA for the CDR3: TGCAGTGCTAGTAGGACTAGCGGGGGGGCTACAGATACGCAGTATTTT. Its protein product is CSASRTSGGATDTQYF.

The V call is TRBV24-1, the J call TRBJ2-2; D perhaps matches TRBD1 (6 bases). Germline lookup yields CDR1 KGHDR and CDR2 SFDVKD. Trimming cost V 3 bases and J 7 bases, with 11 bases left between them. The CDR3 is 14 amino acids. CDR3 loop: CATSDITGYGELFF. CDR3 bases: TGTGCCACCAGTGATATCACAGGGTACGGGGAGCTGTTTTTT.

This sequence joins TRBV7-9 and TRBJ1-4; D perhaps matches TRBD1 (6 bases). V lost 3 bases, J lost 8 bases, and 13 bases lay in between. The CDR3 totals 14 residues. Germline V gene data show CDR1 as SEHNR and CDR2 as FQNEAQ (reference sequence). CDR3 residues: CASSFPGASEKLFF. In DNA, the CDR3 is TGTGCCAGCAGCTTTCCAGGGGCTTCCGAAAAACTGTTTTTT.

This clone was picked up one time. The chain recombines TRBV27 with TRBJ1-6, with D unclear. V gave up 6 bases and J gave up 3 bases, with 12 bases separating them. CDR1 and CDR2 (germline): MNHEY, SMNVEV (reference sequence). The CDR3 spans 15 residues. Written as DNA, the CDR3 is TGTGCCAGCAGCCAACGGGGAAACTATAATTCACCCCTCCACTTT. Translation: CASSQRGNYNSPLHF.

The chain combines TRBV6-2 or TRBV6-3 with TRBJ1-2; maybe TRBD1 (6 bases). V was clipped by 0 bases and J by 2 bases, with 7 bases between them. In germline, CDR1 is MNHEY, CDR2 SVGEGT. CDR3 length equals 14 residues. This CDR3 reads CASSYSGQNYGYTF. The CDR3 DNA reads TGTGCCAGCAGTTACTCTGGACAGAACTATGGCTACACCTTC.

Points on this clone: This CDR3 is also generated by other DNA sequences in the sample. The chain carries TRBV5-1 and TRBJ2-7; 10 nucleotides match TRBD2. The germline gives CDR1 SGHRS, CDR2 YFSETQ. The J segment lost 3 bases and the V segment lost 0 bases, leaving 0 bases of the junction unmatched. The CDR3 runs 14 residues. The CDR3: CASSLERGGYEQYF. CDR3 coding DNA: TGCGCCAGCAGCTTGGAGCGGGGGGGCTACGAGCAGTACTTC.

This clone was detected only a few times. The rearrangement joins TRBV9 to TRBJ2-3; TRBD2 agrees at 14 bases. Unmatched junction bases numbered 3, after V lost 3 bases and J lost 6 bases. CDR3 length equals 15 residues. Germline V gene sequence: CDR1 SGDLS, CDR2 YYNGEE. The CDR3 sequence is CASSGRTSGGDTQYF. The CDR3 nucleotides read TGTGCCAGCAGCGGGAGGACTAGCGGGGGGGATACGCAGTATTTT.

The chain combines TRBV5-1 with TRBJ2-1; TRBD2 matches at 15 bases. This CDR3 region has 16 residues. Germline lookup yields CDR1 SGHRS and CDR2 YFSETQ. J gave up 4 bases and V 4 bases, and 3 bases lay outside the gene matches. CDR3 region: CASSPGTSGGYNEQFF. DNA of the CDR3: TGCGCCAGCAGCCCCGGGACTAGCGGGGGGTACAATGAGCAGTTCTTC.

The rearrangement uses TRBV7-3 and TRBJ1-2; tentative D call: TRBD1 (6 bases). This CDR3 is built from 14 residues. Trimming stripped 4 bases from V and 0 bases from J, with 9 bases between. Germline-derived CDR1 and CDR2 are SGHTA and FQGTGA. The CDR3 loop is CASSSGQPNYGYTF. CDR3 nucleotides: TGTGCCAGCAGCTCCGGACAGCCTAACTATGGCTACACCTTC. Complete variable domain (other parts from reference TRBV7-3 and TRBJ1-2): GAGVSQTPSNKVTEKGKYVELRCDPISGHTALYWYRQSLGQGPEFLIYFQGTGAADDSGLPNDRFFAVRPEGSVSTLKIQRTERGDSAVYLCASSSGQPNYGYTFGSGTRLTVV.

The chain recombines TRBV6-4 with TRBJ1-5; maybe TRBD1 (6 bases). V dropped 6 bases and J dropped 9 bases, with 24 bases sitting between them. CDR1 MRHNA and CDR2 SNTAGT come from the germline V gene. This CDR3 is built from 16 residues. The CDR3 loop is CASSIGERTAFVPQHF. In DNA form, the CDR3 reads TGTGCCAGCAGCATAGGGGAACGGACAGCCTTTGTGCCCCAGCATTTT.

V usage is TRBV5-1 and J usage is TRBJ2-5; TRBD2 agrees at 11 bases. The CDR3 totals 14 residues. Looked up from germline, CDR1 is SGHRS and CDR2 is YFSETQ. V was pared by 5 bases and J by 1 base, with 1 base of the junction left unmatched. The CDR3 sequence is CASRGTSGQETQYF. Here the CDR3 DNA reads TGCGCCAGCAGGGGGACTAGCGGCCAAGAGACCCAGTACTTC.

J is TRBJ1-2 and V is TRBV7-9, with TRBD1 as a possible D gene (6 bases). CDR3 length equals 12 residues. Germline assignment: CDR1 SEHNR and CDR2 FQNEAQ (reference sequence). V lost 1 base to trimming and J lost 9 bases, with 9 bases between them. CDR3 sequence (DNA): TGTGCCAGCAGCTTAGTGAGGGGGAGCTACACCTTC. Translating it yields CASSLVRGSYTF.

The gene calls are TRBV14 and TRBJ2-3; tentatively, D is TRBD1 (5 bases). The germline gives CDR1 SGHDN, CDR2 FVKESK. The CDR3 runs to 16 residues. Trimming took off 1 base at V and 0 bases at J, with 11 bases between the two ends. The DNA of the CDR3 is TGTGCCAGCAGCCAAGGACAGCTCTCTAGCACAGATACGCAGTATTTT. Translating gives CASSQGQLSSTDTQYF.

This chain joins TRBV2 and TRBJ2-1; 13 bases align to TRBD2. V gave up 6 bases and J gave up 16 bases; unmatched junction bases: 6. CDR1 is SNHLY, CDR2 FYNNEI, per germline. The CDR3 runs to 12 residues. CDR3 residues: CASSGLAGVEFF. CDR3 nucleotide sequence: TGTGCCAGCAGCGGACTAGCGGGGGTTGAATTCTTC.

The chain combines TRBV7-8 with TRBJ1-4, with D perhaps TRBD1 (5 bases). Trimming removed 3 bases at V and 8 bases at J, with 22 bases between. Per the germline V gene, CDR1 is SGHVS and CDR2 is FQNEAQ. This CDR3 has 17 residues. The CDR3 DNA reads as TGTGCCAGCAGCTTCACTACCGGGACCCCGGAGGGGGAAAAACTGTTTTTT. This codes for CASSFTTGTPEGEKLFF.

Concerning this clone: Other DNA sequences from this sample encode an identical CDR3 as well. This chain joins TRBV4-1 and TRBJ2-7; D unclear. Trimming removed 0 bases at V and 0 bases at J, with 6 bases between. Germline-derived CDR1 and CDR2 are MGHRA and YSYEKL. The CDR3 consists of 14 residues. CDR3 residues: CASSQDSGSYEQYF. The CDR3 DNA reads TGCGCCAGCAGCCAAGATAGTGGCTCCTACGAGCAGTACTTC.

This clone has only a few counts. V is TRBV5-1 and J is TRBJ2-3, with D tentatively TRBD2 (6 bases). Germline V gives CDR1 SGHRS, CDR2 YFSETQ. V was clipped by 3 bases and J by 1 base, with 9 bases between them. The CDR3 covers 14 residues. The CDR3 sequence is CASSSGEGTDTQYF. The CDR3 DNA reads TGCGCCAGCAGCTCGGGGGAGGGCACAGATACGCAGTATTTT.

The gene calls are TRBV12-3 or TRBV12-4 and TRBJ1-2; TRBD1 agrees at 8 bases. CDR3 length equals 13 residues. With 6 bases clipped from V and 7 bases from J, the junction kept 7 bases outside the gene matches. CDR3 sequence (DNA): TGTGCCAGCAGCTCCGGACAGGGCTCTGGCTACACCTTC. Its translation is CASSSGQGSGYTF.

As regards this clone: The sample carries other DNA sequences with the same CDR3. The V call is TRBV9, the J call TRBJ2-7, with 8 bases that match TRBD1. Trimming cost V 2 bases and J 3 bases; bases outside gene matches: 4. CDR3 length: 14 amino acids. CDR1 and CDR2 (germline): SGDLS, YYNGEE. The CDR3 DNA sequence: TGTGCCAGCAGCGTCGGGACAGGTGACTACGAGCAGTACTTC. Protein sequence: CASSVGTGDYEQYF. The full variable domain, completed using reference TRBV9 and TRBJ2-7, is DSGVTQTPKHLITATGQRVTLRCSPRSGDLSVYWYQQSLDQGLQFLIQYYNGEERAKGNILERFSAQQFPDLHSELNLSSLELGDSALYFCASSVGTGDYEQYFGPGTRLTVT.

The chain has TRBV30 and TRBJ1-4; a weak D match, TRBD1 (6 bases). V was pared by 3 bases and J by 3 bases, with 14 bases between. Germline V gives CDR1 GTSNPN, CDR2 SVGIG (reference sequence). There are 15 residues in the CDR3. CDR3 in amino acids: CAWRRGQVANEKLFF. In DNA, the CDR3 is TGTGCCTGGAGGCGGGGGCAGGTGGCTAATGAAAAACTGTTTTTT.

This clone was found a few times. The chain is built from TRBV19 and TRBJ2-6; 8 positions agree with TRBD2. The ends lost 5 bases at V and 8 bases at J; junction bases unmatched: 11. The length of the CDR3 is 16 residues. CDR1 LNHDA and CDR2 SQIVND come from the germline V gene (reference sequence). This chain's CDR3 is CASSPREGPGTNVLTF. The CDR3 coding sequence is TGTGCCAGTAGTCCCCGGGAGGGACCAGGTACCAACGTCCTGACTTTC.